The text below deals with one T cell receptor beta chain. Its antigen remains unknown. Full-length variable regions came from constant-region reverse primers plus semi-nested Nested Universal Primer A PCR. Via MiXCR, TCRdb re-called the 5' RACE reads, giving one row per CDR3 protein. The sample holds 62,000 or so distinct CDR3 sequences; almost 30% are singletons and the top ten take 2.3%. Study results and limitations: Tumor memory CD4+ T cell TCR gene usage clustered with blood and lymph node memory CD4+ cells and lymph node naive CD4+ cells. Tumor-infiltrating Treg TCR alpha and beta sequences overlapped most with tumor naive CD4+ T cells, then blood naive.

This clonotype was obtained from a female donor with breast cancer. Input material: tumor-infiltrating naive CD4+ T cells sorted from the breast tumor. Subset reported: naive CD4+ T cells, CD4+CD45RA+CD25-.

The CDR3 region has the DNA TGTGCCAGCAGTGGGACAGGAAACCTCAATGAGCAGTTCTTC. Encoded protein: CASSGTGNLNEQFF. J is TRBJ2-1 and V is TRBV28, with 8 bases that match TRBD1. The CDR3 consists of 14 residues. Germline CDR1 and CDR2: MDHEN and SYDVKM. V lost 5 bases, J lost 6 bases, and 6 bases stayed unmatched.